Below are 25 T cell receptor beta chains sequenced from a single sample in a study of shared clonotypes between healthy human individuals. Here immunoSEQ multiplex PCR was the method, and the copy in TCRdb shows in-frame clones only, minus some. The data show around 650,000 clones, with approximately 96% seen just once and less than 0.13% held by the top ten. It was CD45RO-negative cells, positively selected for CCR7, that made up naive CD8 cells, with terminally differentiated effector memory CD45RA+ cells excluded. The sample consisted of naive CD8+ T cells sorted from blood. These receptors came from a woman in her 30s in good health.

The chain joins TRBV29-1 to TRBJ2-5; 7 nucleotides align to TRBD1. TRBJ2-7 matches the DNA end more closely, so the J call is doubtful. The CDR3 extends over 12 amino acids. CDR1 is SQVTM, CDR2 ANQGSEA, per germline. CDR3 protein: CSVRQGSYEQYF. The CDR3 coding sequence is TGCAGCGTAAGACAGGGCTCCTACGAGCAGTACTTC.

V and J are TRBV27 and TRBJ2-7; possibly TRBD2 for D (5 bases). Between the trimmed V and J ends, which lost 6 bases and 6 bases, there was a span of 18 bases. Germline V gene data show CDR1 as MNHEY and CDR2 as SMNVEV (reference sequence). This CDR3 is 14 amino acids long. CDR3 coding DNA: TGTGCCAGCAGATTGACCCGGGATTGGCTCGAGCAGTACTTC. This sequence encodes CASRLTRDWLEQYF.

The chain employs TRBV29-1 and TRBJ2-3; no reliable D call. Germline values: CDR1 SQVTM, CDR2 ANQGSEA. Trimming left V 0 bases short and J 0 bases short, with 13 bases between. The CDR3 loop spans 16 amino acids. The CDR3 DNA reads TGCAGCGTTGAAGATCCCGTGCAGGCTAGCACAGATACGCAGTATTTT. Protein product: CSVEDPVQASTDTQYF.

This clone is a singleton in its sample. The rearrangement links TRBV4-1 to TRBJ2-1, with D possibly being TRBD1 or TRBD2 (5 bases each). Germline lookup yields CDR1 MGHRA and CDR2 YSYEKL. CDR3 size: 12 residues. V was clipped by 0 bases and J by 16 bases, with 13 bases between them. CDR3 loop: CASSQENGDVFF. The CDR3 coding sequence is TGCGCCAGCAGCCAAGAGAACGGGGACGTTTTCTTC.

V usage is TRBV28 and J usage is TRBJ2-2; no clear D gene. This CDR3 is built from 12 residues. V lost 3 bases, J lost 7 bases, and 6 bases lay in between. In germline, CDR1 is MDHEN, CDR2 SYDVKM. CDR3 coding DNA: TGTGCCAGCAGTTTTTTTTTCGGGGAGCTGTTTTTT. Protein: CASSFFFGELFF.

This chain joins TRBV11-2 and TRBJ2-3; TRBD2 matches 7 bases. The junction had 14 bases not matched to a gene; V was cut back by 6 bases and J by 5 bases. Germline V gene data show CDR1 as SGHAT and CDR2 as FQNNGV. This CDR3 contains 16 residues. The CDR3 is CASSDSWGGEGDTQYF. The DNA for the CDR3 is TGTGCCAGCAGTGACTCCTGGGGGGGAGAGGGAGATACGCAGTATTTT.

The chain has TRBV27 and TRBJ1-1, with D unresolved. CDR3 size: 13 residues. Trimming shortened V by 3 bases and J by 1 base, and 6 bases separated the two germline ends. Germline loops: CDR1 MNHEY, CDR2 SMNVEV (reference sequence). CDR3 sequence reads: CASSFVENTEAFF. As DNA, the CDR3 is TGTGCCAGCAGTTTCGTGGAGAACACTGAAGCTTTCTTT.

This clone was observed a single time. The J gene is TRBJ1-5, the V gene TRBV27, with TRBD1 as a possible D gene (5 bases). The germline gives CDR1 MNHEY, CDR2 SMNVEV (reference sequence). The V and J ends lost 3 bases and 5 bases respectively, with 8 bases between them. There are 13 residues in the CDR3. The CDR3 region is CASSLGVDQPQHF. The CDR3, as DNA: TGTGCCAGCAGTTTGGGGGTTGATCAGCCCCAGCATTTT.

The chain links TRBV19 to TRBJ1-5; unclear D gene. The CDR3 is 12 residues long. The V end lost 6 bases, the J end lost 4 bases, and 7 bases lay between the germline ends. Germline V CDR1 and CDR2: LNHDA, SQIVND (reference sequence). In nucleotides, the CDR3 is TGTGCCAGTAGGACCCTGAATCAGCCCCAGCATTTT. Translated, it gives CASRTLNQPQHF.

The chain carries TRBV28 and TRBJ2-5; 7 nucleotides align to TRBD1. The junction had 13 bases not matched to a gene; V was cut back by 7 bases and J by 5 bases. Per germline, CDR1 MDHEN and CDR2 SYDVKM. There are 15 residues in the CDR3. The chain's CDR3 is CASTKWTGLGETQYF. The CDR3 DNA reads TGTGCCAGCACCAAATGGACAGGCCTGGGGGAGACCCAGTACTTC.

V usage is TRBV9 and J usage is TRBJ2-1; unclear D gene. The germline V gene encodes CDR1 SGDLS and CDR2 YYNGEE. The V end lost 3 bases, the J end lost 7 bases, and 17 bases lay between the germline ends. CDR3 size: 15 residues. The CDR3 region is CASSASGWVWNEQFF. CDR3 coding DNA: TGTGCCAGCAGCGCCTCGGGCTGGGTCTGGAATGAGCAGTTCTTC.

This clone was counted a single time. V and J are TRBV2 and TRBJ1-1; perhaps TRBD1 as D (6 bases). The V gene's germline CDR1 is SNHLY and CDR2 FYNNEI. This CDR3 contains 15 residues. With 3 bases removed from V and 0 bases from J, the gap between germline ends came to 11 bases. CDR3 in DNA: TGTGCCAGCAGTGATTTGGACAGAATGAACACTGAAGCTTTCTTT. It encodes CASSDLDRMNTEAFF.

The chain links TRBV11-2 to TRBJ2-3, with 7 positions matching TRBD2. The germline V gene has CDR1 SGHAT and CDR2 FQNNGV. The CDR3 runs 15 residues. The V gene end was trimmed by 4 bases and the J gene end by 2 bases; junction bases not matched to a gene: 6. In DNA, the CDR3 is TGTGCCAGCAGCTCTTGGGCGGGAGACACAGATACGCAGTATTTT. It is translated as CASSSWAGDTDTQYF.

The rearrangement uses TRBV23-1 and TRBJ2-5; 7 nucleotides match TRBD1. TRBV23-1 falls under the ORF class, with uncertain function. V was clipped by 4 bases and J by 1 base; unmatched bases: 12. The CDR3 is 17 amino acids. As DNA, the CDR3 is TGCGCCAGCAGTCTTCTAACCGGGACAGTGAGCCAAGAGACCCAGTACTTC. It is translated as CASSLLTGTVSQETQYF.

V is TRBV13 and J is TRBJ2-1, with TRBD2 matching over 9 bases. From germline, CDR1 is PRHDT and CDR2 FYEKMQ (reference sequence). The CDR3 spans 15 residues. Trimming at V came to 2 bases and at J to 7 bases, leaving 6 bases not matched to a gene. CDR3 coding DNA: TGTGCCAGCAGCTTAACCGGGACTAGCAATAATGAGCAGTTCTTC. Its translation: CASSLTGTSNNEQFF. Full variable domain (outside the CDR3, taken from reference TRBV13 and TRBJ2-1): AAGVIQSPRHLIKEKRETATLKCYPIPRHDTVYWYQQGPGQDPQFLISFYEKMQSDKGSIPDRFSAQQFSDYHSELNMSSLELGDSALYFCASSLTGTSNNEQFFGPGTRLTVL.

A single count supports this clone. CDR3 protein: CASSRTSGYQETQYF. CDR3 in DNA: TGCGCCAGCAGCCGGACTAGCGGCTACCAAGAGACCCAGTACTTC. This sequence joins TRBV4-1 and TRBJ2-5; 10 positions match TRBD2. This CDR3 is built from 15 residues. The V gene's germline CDR1 is MGHRA and CDR2 YSYEKL. V was pared by 4 bases and J by 0 bases, with 2 bases of the junction left unmatched.

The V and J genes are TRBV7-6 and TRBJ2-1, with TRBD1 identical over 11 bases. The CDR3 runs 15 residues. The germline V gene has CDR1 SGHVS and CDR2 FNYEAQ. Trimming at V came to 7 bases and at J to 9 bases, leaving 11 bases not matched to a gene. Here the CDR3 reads CASIPGTGGQGEQFF. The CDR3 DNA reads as TGTGCCAGCATCCCCGGGACAGGGGGACAGGGTGAGCAGTTCTTC.

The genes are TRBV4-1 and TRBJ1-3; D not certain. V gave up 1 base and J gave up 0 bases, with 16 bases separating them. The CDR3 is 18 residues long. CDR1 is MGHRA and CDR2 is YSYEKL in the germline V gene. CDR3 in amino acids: CASSQVMVLVGSGNTIYF. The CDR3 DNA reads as TGCGCCAGCAGCCAAGTAATGGTCCTGGTGGGCTCTGGAAACACCATATATTTT.

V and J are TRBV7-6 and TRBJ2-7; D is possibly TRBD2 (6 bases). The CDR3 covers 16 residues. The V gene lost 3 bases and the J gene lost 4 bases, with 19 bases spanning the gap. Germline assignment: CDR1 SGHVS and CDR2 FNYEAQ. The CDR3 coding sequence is TGTGCCAGCAGCTTTGTCGGGGAGGCAAAGACTTACGAGCAGTACTTC. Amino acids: CASSFVGEAKTYEQYF.

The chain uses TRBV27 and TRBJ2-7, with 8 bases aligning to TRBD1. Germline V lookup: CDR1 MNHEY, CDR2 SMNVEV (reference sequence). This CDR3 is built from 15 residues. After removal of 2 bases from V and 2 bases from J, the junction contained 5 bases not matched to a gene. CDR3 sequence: CASSLGRGPTYEQYF. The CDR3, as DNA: TGTGCCAGCAGTTTAGGCAGGGGGCCGACCTACGAGCAGTACTTC.

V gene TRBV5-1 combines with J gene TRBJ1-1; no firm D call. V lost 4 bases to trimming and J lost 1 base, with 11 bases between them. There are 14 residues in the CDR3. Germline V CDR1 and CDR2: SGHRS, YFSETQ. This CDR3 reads CASSQYRRNTEAFF. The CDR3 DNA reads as TGCGCCAGCAGCCAATACCGGCGGAACACTGAAGCTTTCTTT.

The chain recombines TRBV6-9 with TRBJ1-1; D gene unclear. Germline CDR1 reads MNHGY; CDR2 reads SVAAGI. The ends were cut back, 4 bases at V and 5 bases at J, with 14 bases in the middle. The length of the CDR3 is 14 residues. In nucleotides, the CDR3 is TGTGCCAGCAGTTTTAGCGAAGGAGAAACTGAAGCTTTCTTT. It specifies CASSFSEGETEAFF.

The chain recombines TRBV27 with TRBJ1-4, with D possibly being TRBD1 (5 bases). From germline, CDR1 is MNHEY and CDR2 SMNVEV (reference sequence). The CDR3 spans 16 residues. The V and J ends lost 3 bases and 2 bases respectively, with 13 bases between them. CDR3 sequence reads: CASSFTGLTTNEKLFF. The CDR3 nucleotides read TGTGCCAGCAGTTTTACGGGGCTCACGACTAATGAAAAACTGTTTTTT.

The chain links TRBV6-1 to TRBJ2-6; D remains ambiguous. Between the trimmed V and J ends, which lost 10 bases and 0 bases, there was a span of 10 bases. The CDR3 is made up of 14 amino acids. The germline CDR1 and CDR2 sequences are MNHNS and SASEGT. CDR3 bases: TGTGCCACGAACGAGAACTCTGGGGCCAACGTCCTGACTTTC. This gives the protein CATNENSGANVLTF.

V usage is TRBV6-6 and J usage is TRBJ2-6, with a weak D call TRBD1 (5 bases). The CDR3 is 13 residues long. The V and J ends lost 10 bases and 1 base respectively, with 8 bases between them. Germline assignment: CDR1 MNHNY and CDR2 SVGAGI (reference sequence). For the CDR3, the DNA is TGTGCCATTGGGGCTTCTGGGGCCAACGTCCTGACTTTC. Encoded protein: CAIGASGANVLTF.